The 22 T cell receptor beta chains below come from one sample, sequenced in a study of breast tumors, draining lymph nodes, adjacent tissues. The lymph nodes were axillary draining lymph nodes from breast cancer patients. TCRdb reprocessed the multiplex PCR reads via MiXCR and lists one record per CDR3 protein. The data show over 200,000 distinct CDR3 sequences, 34% seen once. The sample comprised axillary lymph node tissue. These receptors all stem from a female donor with breast cancer. Some clones in this sample may be carry-over from other donors' samples.

The chain recombines TRBV24-1 with TRBJ2-1, with 8 nucleotides matching TRBD1. The DNA end is more similar to TRBJ2-7, so the J call may be wrong. The CDR3 consists of 16 residues. Germline-derived CDR1 and CDR2 are KGHDR and SFDVKD. The CDR3 region has the DNA TGTGCCACCCGATACCCCGGACAGGGATACTCCTACGAGCAGTACTTC. Protein sequence: CATRYPGQGYSYEQYF.

This clonotype was counted many times. The CDR3 DNA is TGCGCCAGCAGCCCTGCTACAGACGAAAAACTGTTTTTT. Amino acid sequence: CASSPATDEKLFF. The chain joins TRBV5-1 to TRBJ1-4; D unclear. The CDR3 totals 13 residues. Germline-derived CDR1 and CDR2 are SGHRS and YFSETQ. V was cut by 4 bases and J by 8 bases, with 12 bases left in between.

With respect to this clonotype: Possible read error: a much larger clone is one base away. The chain uses TRBV2 and TRBJ1-4; weak D call: TRBD1 (5 bases). The CDR3 totals 15 residues. Trimming cost V 4 bases and J 8 bases, with 17 bases left between them. Germline V gives CDR1 SNHLY, CDR2 FYNNEI. The CDR3 sequence: CASSGPAGTWEKLFF. The CDR3 DNA reads as TGTGCCAGCAGTGGACCGGCAGGGACGTGGGAAAAACTGTTTTTT.

CDR3 region: CSAMTGLASGGAKTQYF. In nucleotides, the CDR3 is TGCAGTGCCATGACGGGGTTGGCTAGCGGGGGGGCGAAGACCCAGTACTTC. V usage is TRBV20-1 and J usage is TRBJ2-5; 12 bases map to TRBD2. The CDR3 loop spans 17 amino acids. Germline CDR1 DFQATT, CDR2 SNEGSKA (reference sequence). With 6 bases clipped from V and 6 bases from J, the junction kept 17 bases outside the gene matches.

In its sample, this clonotype was seen many times. The rearrangement joins TRBV6-6 to TRBJ1-6; no reliable D call. This CDR3 spans 14 amino acids. V lost 0 bases and J 4 bases, leaving 4 bases between the germline ends. The V gene's germline CDR1 is MNHNY and CDR2 SVGAGI (reference sequence). CDR3 sequence reads: CASSYSGYNSPLHF. The CDR3 nucleotides are TGTGCCAGCAGTTACTCCGGTTATAATTCACCCCTCCACTTT.

This clonotype was seen many times. This chain joins TRBV25-1 and TRBJ2-2; TRBD1 is a possible D gene (5 bases). This CDR3 contains 13 residues. Per the germline V gene, CDR1 is MGHDK and CDR2 is SYGVNS. V lost 5 bases, J lost 5 bases, and 9 bases lay in between. As DNA, the CDR3 is TGTGCCAGCAGTTTACGACAGACCGGGGAGCTGTTTTTT. It yields the protein CASSLRQTGELFF.

Details on this clonotype: One junction end disagrees with the germline gene, perhaps due to a read error. This chain joins TRBV7-2 and TRBJ1-2, with a tentative D call TRBD1 (5 bases). CDR1 is SGHTA and CDR2 is FQGNSA in the germline V gene. The CDR3 has 11 residues. CDR3 in DNA: TGTGCCAGCAGCTTTAGCGGGAGGGGCATCTTC. This encodes CASSFSGRGIF.

Worth noting for this clonotype: This may be a read error, as it is one base from a much larger clone. This chain joins TRBV20-1 and TRBJ2-3, with D perhaps matching TRBD1 or TRBD2 (6 bases each). V dropped 5 bases and J dropped 5 bases, with 20 bases sitting between them. This CDR3 region has 15 residues. Per the germline V gene, CDR1 is DFQATT and CDR2 is SNEGSKA (reference sequence). The CDR3 DNA reads as TGCAGTGCTTCCGTGGGGGCGGGGACGGGAGATACGCAGTATTTT. Its protein product is CSASVGAGTGDTQYF.

This clonotype was seen ten or more times. V usage is TRBV3-1 and J usage is TRBJ1-4; possibly TRBD1 for D (5 bases). Germline CDR1 reads LGHDT; CDR2 reads YNNKEL (reference sequence). Trimming removed 2 bases from V and 6 bases from J, with 7 bases in between. This CDR3 comprises 13 residues. In DNA form, the CDR3 reads TGTGCCAGCAGCCAACGGGGGGATGAAAAACTGTTTTTT. Protein sequence: CASSQRGDEKLFF.

This clonotype was seen only a few times. The chain joins TRBV6-1 to TRBJ1-2; possibly TRBD1 for D (6 bases). CDR3 size: 13 residues. Trimming took 6 bases from V and 4 from J, leaving 12 bases between them. Per the germline V gene, CDR1 is MNHNS and CDR2 is SASEGT. CDR3 residues: CASSAGDGYGYTF. The CDR3 region has the DNA TGTGCCAGCAGCGCAGGGGACGGCTATGGCTACACCTTC.

This clonotype showed up many times. The CDR3 nucleotides are TGTGCCAGCAGCCCCGACAGGGGGTACACCGGGGAGCTGTTTTTT. It codes for CASSPDRGYTGELFF. The chain combines TRBV14 with TRBJ2-2, with 9 bases fitting TRBD1. V lost 4 bases to trimming and J lost 3 bases; unmatched junction nucleotides: 3. Germline CDR1 and CDR2: SGHDN and FVKESK. This CDR3 has 15 amino acids. Variable domain in full (rest from reference TRBV14 and TRBJ2-2): EAGVTQFPSHSVIEKGQTVTLRCDPISGHDNLYWYRRVMGKEIKFLLHFVKESKQDESGMPNNRFLAERTGGTYSTLKVQPAELEDSGVYFCASSPDRGYTGELFFGEGSRLTVL.

This clonotype was found many times. The rearrangement links TRBV7-6 to TRBJ2-1, with D unresolved. Germline CDR1 is SGHVS and CDR2 is FNYEAQ. Trimming removed 3 bases at V and 0 bases at J, with 12 bases between. The CDR3 spans 16 residues. CDR3 in amino acids: CASSLMWPSSYNEQFF. The CDR3 nucleotides are TGTGCCAGCAGCTTGATGTGGCCTAGCTCCTACAATGAGCAGTTCTTC.

The table lists this clonotype with many counts. The chain combines TRBV19 with TRBJ1-2; 7 nucleotides match TRBD1. J gave up 0 bases and V 2 bases, and 3 bases lay outside the gene matches. CDR1 LNHDA and CDR2 SQIVND come from the germline V gene (reference sequence). The CDR3 spans 15 residues. CDR3 in DNA: TGTGCCAGTAGTATACAAGGGACAGCTAACTATGGCTACACCTTC. This gives the protein CASSIQGTANYGYTF.

This clonotype has a count of ten or more. This CDR3 reads CASSYSTGLAVTDTQYF. The CDR3 nucleotides read TGTGCCAGCAGTTATTCAACGGGACTAGCGGTCACAGATACGCAGTATTTT. The gene calls are TRBV6-5 and TRBJ2-3, with 11 bases matching TRBD2. The CDR3 has 17 residues. Germline CDR1 is MNHEY and CDR2 is SVGAGI. The trim removed 3 bases at V and 2 bases at J, leaving 7 bases unmatched.

J is TRBJ2-6 and V is TRBV2; 8 bases align to TRBD1. The CDR3 has 17 amino acids. Per the germline V gene, CDR1 is SNHLY and CDR2 is FYNNEI. V gave up 6 bases and J gave up 0 bases; unmatched junction bases: 7. For the CDR3, the DNA is TGTGCCAGCAGGGTGGGGACAGGATTCTCTGGGGCCAACGTCCTGACTTTC. It translates to CASRVGTGFSGANVLTF.

Regarding this clonotype: The junction departs from the called germline gene at one end, perhaps through a read error. V gene TRBV20-1 combines with J gene TRBJ1-2, with D possibly being TRBD1 (5 bases). The germline gives CDR1 DFQATT, CDR2 SNEGSKA (reference sequence). The CDR3 runs 13 residues. Here the CDR3 DNA reads TGCAGTGCTAGCGGCCAGGGAGCTTATGCCTACACCTTC. As protein: CSASGQGAYAYTF.

At least ten counts were recorded for this clonotype. At one end, the junction sequence differs from germline, possibly due to a read error. The chain joins TRBV14 to TRBJ1-2; 7 bases are a match to TRBD1. CDR3 length: 12 amino acids. Germline CDR1 and CDR2: SGHDN and FVKESK. The CDR3 sequence: CASSLTGTGYTF. CDR3 bases: TGTGCCAGCAGCCTGACAGGGACTGGCTACACTTTC.

This clonotype has at least ten counts. The chain uses TRBV6-5 and TRBJ1-2; 8 positions match TRBD1. The CDR3 is 17 residues long. J lost 3 bases, V lost 0 bases, and 9 bases had no gene match. Looked up from germline, CDR1 is MNHEY and CDR2 is SVGAGI. CDR3 DNA: TGTGCCAGCAGTTACTCGAGGACAGGGAGGTTCCACTATGGCTACACCTTC. This translates into CASSYSRTGRFHYGYTF.

The rearrangement uses TRBV7-2 and TRBJ2-5; the D is unclear. In germline, CDR1 is SGHTA, CDR2 FQGNSA. Deletions cut 1 base from V and 4 bases from J, with 7 bases between. The CDR3 length is 13 residues. This CDR3 is CASSLDRAETQYF. CDR3 sequence (DNA): TGTGCCAGCAGCTTAGATAGGGCAGAGACCCAGTACTTC. Drawing the rest from reference TRBV7-2 and TRBJ2-5, the complete variable domain is GAGVSQSPSNKVTEKGKDVELRCDPISGHTALYWYRQSLGQGLEFLIYFQGNSAPDKSGLPSDRFSAERTGGSVSTLTIQRTQQEDSAVYLCASSLDRAETQYFGPGTRLLVL.

The gene calls are TRBV20-1 and TRBJ2-7; 8 nucleotides line up with TRBD1. V shed 4 bases and J 5 bases; nucleotides not matched to a gene: 7. The CDR3 has 13 residues. CDR1 is DFQATT and CDR2 is SNEGSKA in the germline V gene (reference sequence). In DNA form, the CDR3 reads TGCAGTGCTAAACGGACAGGGATAGACGAGCAGTACTTC. Its protein product is CSAKRTGIDEQYF.

The chain has TRBV2 and TRBJ2-7; D ambiguous. Trimming cost V 5 bases and J 10 bases, with 18 bases left between them. CDR3 length: 13 residues. The germline gives CDR1 SNHLY, CDR2 FYNNEI. CDR3 nucleotide sequence: TGTGCCAGCAGTAACGAGGTTGGTGGCGAACAGTACTTC. Translating gives CASSNEVGGEQYF. Drawing the rest from reference TRBV2 and TRBJ2-7, the complete variable domain is EPEVTQTPSHQVTQMGQEVILRCVPISNHLYFYWYRQILGQKVEFLVSFYNNEISEKSEIFDDQFSVERPDGSNFTLKIRSTKLEDSAMYFCASSNEVGGEQYFGPGTRLTVT.

The table lists this clonotype with many counts. This sequence joins TRBV19 and TRBJ2-5; D unclear. The CDR3 consists of 15 residues. Trimming shortened V by 2 bases and J by 0 bases, and 10 bases separated the two germline ends. In germline, CDR1 is LNHDA, CDR2 SQIVND (reference sequence). The CDR3 sequence: CASSIYWHDQETQYF. CDR3 nucleotides: TGTGCCAGTAGTATATATTGGCACGACCAAGAGACCCAGTACTTC.